These T cell receptor beta chains were read from a single sample in a study of T-cell memory formation after mild COVID-19. TCRdb itself ran the 5' RACE reads through MiXCR, one entry per CDR3 protein. The table includes roughly 180,000 distinct CDR3 sequences, approximately 10% detected once. The sample was PBMCs or a T cell subset sorted from them (not recorded which). These TCRs come from a man between 18 and 29 years old who had mild COVID-19 (a few samples of this study predate the infection). Cell type and time point are not known. Both conserved end residues are part of each CDR3. The D gene is left open where the match is weak. A clone size is listed for some rows: how often the clone was seen (once, few, many), or a class if it is expanded.

clone_size	v_call	d_call	j_call	cdr3_aa	cdr3_nt
NA	TRBV2	NA	TRBJ1-1	CASSRRQPGETEAFF	TGTGCCAGCAGTCGTCGGCAACCAGGGGAGACTGAAGCTTTCTTT
many	TRBV3-1	NA	TRBJ1-1	CASSQVRLTGAEAFF	TGTGCCAGCAGCCAAGTACGGCTGACGGGCGCTGAAGCTTTCTTT
NA	TRBV9	NA	TRBJ2-3	CASSVSPLHTDTQYF	TGTGCCAGCAGCGTATCGCCCCTCCACACAGATACGCAGTATTTT
NA	TRBV29-1	NA	TRBJ1-2	CSVGQSENYGYTF	TGCAGCGTCGGGCAGTCCGAGAACTATGGCTACACCTTC
few	TRBV7-3	NA	TRBJ2-1	CASSAQGGSSNEQFF	TGTGCCAGCAGCGCACAGGGAGGGAGTAGCAATGAGCAGTTCTTC
few	TRBV9	TRBD1	TRBJ2-2	CASSVSSGGNGGELFF	TGTGCCAGCAGCGTAAGTTCAGGGGGCAACGGCGGGGAGCTGTTTTTT
few	TRBV7-2	TRBD2	TRBJ2-2	CASTPPGDYVTGELFF	TGTGCCAGCACCCCGCCGGGGGACTACGTAACCGGGGAGCTGTTTTTT
few	TRBV28	NA	TRBJ2-1	CASSSYTERSEQFF	TGTGCCAGCAGTTCTTATACCGAAAGGTCTGAGCAGTTCTTC
NA	TRBV6-1	NA	TRBJ2-1	CASSAHRDFNEQFF	TGTGCCAGCAGTGCACACAGGGATTTCAATGAGCAGTTCTTC
few	TRBV24-1	TRBD1	TRBJ2-3	CATSERQGATDTQYF	TGTGCCACCAGTGAAAGGCAGGGGGCCACAGATACGCAGTATTTT
few	TRBV5-1	NA	TRBJ2-5	CASSDAPDGAETQYF	TGCGCCAGCAGCGATGCCCCGGACGGGGCAGAGACCCAGTACTTC
few	TRBV7-9	NA	TRBJ1-5	CASSVRDGNQPQHF	TGTGCCAGCAGCGTACGGGACGGGAATCAGCCCCAGCATTTT
NA	TRBV20-1	NA	TRBJ1-4	CSARDRQFNEKLFF	TGCAGTGCTAGAGATCGACAGTTTAATGAAAAACTGTTTTTT
NA	TRBV20-1	NA	TRBJ2-3	CSALPGPDTDTQYF	TGCAGTGCTCTCCCGGGACCAGACACAGATACGCAGTATTTT
NA	TRBV6-6	NA	TRBJ1-2	CASLIGDYGYTF	TGTGCCAGCCTTATTGGGGACTATGGCTACACCTTC
NA	TRBV7-6	NA	TRBJ2-7	CASSQGTGSYEQYF	TGTGCCAGCAGCCAAGGGACGGGCTCCTACGAGCAGTACTTC
few	TRBV29-1	NA	TRBJ1-1	CSVARLTGNTEAFF	TGCAGCGTTGCTCGTTTAACAGGGAACACTGAAGCTTTCTTT
NA	TRBV7-2	TRBD1	TRBJ2-1	CASRQGQGKYNEQFF	TGTGCCAGCCGCCAGGGACAGGGGAAATACAATGAGCAGTTCTTC
few	TRBV5-1	NA	TRBJ1-1	CASSWGGGEFTEAFF	TGCGCCAGCAGCTGGGGTGGCGGAGAATTCACTGAAGCTTTCTTT
many	TRBV4-3	NA	TRBJ1-1	CASSQDEGWGTEAFF	TGCGCCAGCAGCCAAGATGAGGGGTGGGGAACTGAAGCTTTCTTT
NA	TRBV20-1	TRBD1	TRBJ2-1	CSAPAGTGAYNEQFF	TGCAGTGCCCCAGCCGGGACAGGGGCCTACAATGAGCAGTTCTTC
NA	TRBV28	TRBD2	TRBJ2-5	CASRSGGQTQYF	TGTGCCAGCCGTAGCGGGGGCCAGACCCAGTACTTC
many	TRBV5-1	NA	TRBJ2-3	CASSSSTDTQYF	TGTGCCAGCAGCTCTAGCACAGATACGCAGTATTTT
NA	TRBV2	NA	TRBJ1-2	CASSESGPYYGYTF	TGTGCCAGCAGTGAATCGGGGCCTTACTATGGCTACACCTTC
NA	TRBV14	TRBD2	TRBJ2-7	CASSHRGVSGGHSYEQYF	TGTGCCAGCAGCCACCGAGGAGTTAGCGGGGGCCACTCCTACGAGCAGTACTTC
few	TRBV7-9	NA	TRBJ1-4	CASSLGAPGSEKLFF	TGTGCCAGCAGCTTAGGAGCTCCTGGAAGTGAAAAACTGTTTTTT
NA	TRBV29-1	NA	TRBJ1-2	CSVRGADHGYTF	TGCAGCGTGAGGGGGGCAGACCATGGCTACACCTTC
few	TRBV4-2	TRBD1	TRBJ2-3	CASSQRTGGNTDTQYF	TGTGCCAGCAGCCAACGAACAGGGGGGAACACAGATACGCAGTATTTT
few	TRBV6-2/TRBV6-3	NA	TRBJ1-1	CASSYRGSDTEAFF	TGTGCCAGCAGTTATAGGGGGTCGGATACTGAAGCTTTCTTT
few	TRBV6-6	NA	TRBJ2-5	CASSVDLQTQYF	TGTGCCAGCAGTGTAGACCTTCAGACCCAGTACTTC
many	TRBV7-9	TRBD2	TRBJ2-1	CASSFTGGDEQFF	TGTGCCAGCAGCTTCACCGGGGGGGATGAGCAGTTCTTC
many	TRBV6-5	TRBD1	TRBJ2-1	CASSYKGTGENEQFF	TGTGCCAGCAGTTACAAAGGGACAGGGGAAAATGAGCAGTTCTTC
many	TRBV6-6	NA	TRBJ1-4	CASSYSAGDEKLFF	TGTGCCAGCAGTTACTCTGCAGGGGATGAAAAACTGTTTTTT
NA	TRBV20-1	TRBD2	TRBJ2-3	CSAETSGGNTDTQYF	TGCAGTGCTGAAACTAGCGGGGGGAACACAGATACGCAGTATTTT
few	TRBV7-2	NA	TRBJ1-1	CASSLRVTEAFF	TGTGCCAGCAGCTTAAGGGTCACTGAAGCTTTCTTT
many	TRBV12-3/TRBV12-4	NA	TRBJ1-1	CASSLGGGTEAFF	TGTGCCAGCAGTCTCGGGGGAGGTACTGAAGCTTTCTTT
few	TRBV24-1	NA	TRBJ2-5	CATSEMGQETQYF	TGTGCCACCAGTGAAATGGGCCAAGAGACCCAGTACTTC
few	TRBV7-9	NA	TRBJ1-2	CASSFEDFYTF	TGTGCCAGCAGCTTCGAGGATTTCTACACCTTC
NA	TRBV5-4	TRBD2	TRBJ2-5	CASSPPGRGQETQYF	TGTGCCAGCAGCCCCCCGGGGCGGGGGCAAGAGACCCAGTACTTC
many	TRBV7-2	NA	TRBJ2-1	CASSLSKTKVGLGEQFF	TGTGCCAGCAGCTTATCCAAGACTAAGGTGGGACTGGGTGAGCAGTTCTTC
NA	TRBV4-3	NA	TRBJ2-3	CASSQEVRTDTQYF	TGCGCCAGCAGCCAAGAAGTCCGCACAGATACGCAGTATTTT
NA	TRBV9	TRBD1	TRBJ2-3	CASSGGTAFTDTQYF	TGTGCCAGCAGCGGAGGGACAGCATTCACAGATACGCAGTATTTT
few	TRBV20-1	NA	TRBJ2-4	CSASENLAKNIQYF	TGCAGTGCTTCGGAGAACCTAGCCAAAAACATTCAGTACTTC
NA	TRBV5-1	TRBD2	TRBJ2-5	CASSLLSGGAVETQYF	TGCGCCAGCAGCTTACTCAGCGGGGGGGCCGTGGAGACCCAGTACTTC
many	TRBV5-1	TRBD2	TRBJ2-3	CASNTGTTTDTQYF	TGCGCCAGCAACACCGGGACTACCACAGATACGCAGTATTTT
few	TRBV4-1	TRBD2	TRBJ2-2	CASTRESGGVNGELFF	TGCGCCAGCACCCGGGAGAGCGGGGGGGTGAACGGGGAGCTGTTTTTT
many	TRBV9	TRBD2	TRBJ2-1	CASSIRLAGAYNEQFF	TGTGCCAGCAGCATCAGACTAGCGGGGGCCTACAATGAGCAGTTCTTC
few	TRBV5-1	NA	TRBJ2-5	CASSSNGETQYF	TGCGCCAGCAGCTCTAATGGAGAGACCCAGTACTTC
few	TRBV6-2/TRBV6-3	NA	TRBJ1-1	CASSSEKKGSFRSTEAFF	TGTGCCAGCAGTTCGGAGAAAAAAGGGAGCTTTCGGAGCACTGAAGCTTTCTTT
many	TRBV5-5	NA	TRBJ1-1	CASTRRENTEAFF	TGTGCCAGCACCCGAAGAGAGAACACTGAAGCTTTCTTT
NA	TRBV20-1	TRBD2	TRBJ2-7	CSALSGAPYEQYF	TGCAGTGCTCTGAGCGGGGCGCCCTACGAGCAGTACTTC
many	TRBV5-1	TRBD1	TRBJ1-6	CASSSTGGEEALHF	TGCGCCAGCAGTTCGACAGGGGGGGAAGAAGCCCTCCACTTT
NA	TRBV5-4	TRBD2	TRBJ2-2	CASSPRTSGNTGELFF	TGTGCCAGCAGCCCGCGGACTAGCGGGAACACCGGGGAGCTGTTTTTT
NA	TRBV9	TRBD2	TRBJ2-1	CASSAAGGPWDEQFF	TGTGCCAGCAGCGCAGCGGGGGGGCCATGGGATGAGCAGTTCTTC
NA	TRBV11-1	NA	TRBJ1-2	CASSRDRREGYTF	TGTGCCAGCAGCAGAGACAGGCGAGAAGGCTACACCTTC
NA	TRBV29-1	NA	TRBJ1-3	CSVQLSSGNTIYF	TGCAGCGTCCAGTTGAGCTCTGGAAACACCATATATTTT
few	TRBV4-1	TRBD1	TRBJ1-5	CASSRGGSQPQHF	TGCGCCAGCAGCCGAGGGGGCAGTCAGCCCCAGCATTTT